The source of this T cell receptor (beta chain) is a study of T cell responses to AZD1222 COVID-19 vaccine. Per the germline V gene, CDR1 is LGHDT and CDR2 is YNNKEL (reference sequence). The CDR3 has 15 amino acids. V lost 4 bases, J lost 9 bases, and 16 bases lay in between. Generated by immunoSEQ multiplex PCR, the TCRdb table keeps only in-frame clones and is missing some. The sample shows some 120,000 clones, roughly nine tenths of them seen only once. This chain connects TRBV3-1 (or the pseudogene TRBV3-2) to TRBJ1-6; the D gene is possibly TRBD1 (6 bases). The material sequenced was peripheral blood, taken 28 days after the second AZD1222 dose. The clonotype comes from an adult who received the AZD1222 COVID-19 vaccine. DNA for the CDR3: TGTGCCAGCAGCCTCGTGAGGGGGGGCGTTTCACCCCTCCACTTT. Protein sequence: CASSLVRGGVSPLHF.